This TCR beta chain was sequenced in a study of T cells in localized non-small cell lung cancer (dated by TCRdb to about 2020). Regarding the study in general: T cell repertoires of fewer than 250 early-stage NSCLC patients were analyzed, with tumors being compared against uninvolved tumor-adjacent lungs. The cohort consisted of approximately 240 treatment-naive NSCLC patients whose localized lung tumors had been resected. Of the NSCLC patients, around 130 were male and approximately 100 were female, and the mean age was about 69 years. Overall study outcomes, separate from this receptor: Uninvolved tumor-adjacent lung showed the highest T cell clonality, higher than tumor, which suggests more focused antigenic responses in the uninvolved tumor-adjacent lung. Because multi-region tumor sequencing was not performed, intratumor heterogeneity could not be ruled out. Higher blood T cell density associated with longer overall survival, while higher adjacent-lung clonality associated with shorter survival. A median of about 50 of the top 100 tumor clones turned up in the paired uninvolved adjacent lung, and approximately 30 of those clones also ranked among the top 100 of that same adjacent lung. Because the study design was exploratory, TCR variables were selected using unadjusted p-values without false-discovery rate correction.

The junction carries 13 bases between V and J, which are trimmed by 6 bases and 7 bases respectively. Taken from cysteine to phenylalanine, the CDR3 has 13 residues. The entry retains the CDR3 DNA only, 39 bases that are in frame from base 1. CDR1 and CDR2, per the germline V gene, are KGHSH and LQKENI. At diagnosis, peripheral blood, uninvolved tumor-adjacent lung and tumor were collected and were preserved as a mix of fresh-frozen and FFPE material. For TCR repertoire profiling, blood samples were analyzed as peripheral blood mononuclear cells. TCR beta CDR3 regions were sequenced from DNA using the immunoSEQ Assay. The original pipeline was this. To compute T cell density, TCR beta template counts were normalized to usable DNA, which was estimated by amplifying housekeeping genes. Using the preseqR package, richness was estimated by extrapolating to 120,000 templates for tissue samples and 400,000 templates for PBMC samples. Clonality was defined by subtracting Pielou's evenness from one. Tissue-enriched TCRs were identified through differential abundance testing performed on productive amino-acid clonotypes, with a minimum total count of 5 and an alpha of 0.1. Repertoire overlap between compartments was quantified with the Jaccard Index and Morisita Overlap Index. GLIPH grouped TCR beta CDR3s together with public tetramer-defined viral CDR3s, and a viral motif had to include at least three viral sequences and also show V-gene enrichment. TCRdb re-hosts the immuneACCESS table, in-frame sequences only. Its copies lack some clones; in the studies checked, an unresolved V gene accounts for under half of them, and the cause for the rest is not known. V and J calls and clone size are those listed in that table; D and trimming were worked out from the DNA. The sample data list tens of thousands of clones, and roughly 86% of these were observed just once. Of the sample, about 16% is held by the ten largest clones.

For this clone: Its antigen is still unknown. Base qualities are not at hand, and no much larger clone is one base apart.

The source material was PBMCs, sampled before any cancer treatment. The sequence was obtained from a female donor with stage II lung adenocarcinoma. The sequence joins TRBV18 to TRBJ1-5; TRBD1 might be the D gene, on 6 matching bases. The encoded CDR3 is CASSFMGTQPQHF. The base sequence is TGTGCCAGCTCCTTCATGGGGACACAGCCCCAGCATTTT.